Listed below are T cell receptor beta chains from one sample, sequenced in a study of cytomegalovirus exposure and HLA in healthy donors. Clones were read by immunoSEQ multiplex PCR, and TCRdb kept only the in-frame ones, dropping some. This table has some 120,000 clones, roughly 80% appearing once. Sequenced input: PBMCs. All receptors come from a man aged 30-40 years in good health and CMV-seronegative. The CDR3 runs from the conserved cysteine through the conserved F or W. The order of the fields is clone size, D gene, V gene, J gene, CDR3 DNA, CDR3 protein. The D gene is left open where the match is weak. Size is omitted from some rows. Given values are once, few, many or a class for expanded clones.

>-|-|TRBV9|TRBJ1-2
TGTGCCAGCAGCGTAAGGGGGAGTGGCTACACCTTC
CASSVRGSGYTF
>-|TRBD1|TRBV14|TRBJ2-5
TGTGCCAGCAGCCAACGGACAGGGGGCACACAGACCCAGTACTTC
CASSQRTGGTQTQYF
>-|-|TRBV7-9|TRBJ1-2
TGTGCCAGCAGCTTAATGGGAGGTGGCTACACCTTC
CASSLMGGGYTF
>-|TRBD1|TRBV7-2|TRBJ1-2
TGTGCCAGCAGCCCGACAGGGTCTAACTATGGCTACACCTTC
CASSPTGSNYGYTF
>-|-|TRBV30|TRBJ2-1
TGTGCCTGGAGTGTAGCCCGGGGGTACGAGCAGTTCTTC
CAWSVARGYEQFF
>-|-|TRBV13|TRBJ1-3
TGTGCCAGCAGCTTAAGCGTTGGGAACACCATATATTTT
CASSLSVGNTIYF
>-|TRBD1|TRBV5-1|TRBJ2-7
TGCGCCAGCAGCTTGCCGGGGACAGGGGGATACGAGCAGTACTTC
CASSLPGTGGYEQYF
>-|-|TRBV21-1|TRBJ1-5
TGTGCCAGCAGCACCCGGGCAGGGAATCAGCCCCAGCATTTT
CASSTRAGNQPQHF
>-|-|TRBV5-5|TRBJ1-5
TGTGCCAGCAGCTTTTTACTAAGCAATCAGCCCCAGCATTTT
CASSFLLSNQPQHF
>-|TRBD2|TRBV5-6|TRBJ2-7
TGTGCCAGCAGCCCGAAACTAGCGGGAGGCTCTACGGTCGAGCAGTACTTC
CASSPKLAGGSTVEQYF
>-|-|TRBV19|TRBJ1-4
TGTGCCAGTAGTAAGTTACAGGGCGGTGAAAAACTGTTTTTT
CASSKLQGGEKLFF
>-|-|TRBV15|TRBJ1-3
TGTGCCACCAGCAGAGGGGCAGCTGGAAACACCATATATTTT
CATSRGAAGNTIYF
>-|TRBD1|TRBV11-3|TRBJ2-7
TGTGCCAGCAGCTTACAGACAGGGGAAACCTACGAGCAGTACTTC
CASSLQTGETYEQYF
>-|TRBD2|TRBV5-1|TRBJ2-1
TGCGCCAGCGTCTTGGACGGCGGGGGGACGTACAATGAGCAGTTCTTC
CASVLDGGGTYNEQFF
>-|TRBD1|TRBV10-3|TRBJ2-1
TGTGCCATCAGGCGCTCCGGGACAGGGACTTACAGTGAGCAGTTCTTC
CAIRRSGTGTYSEQFF
>-|-|TRBV2|TRBJ1-2
TGTGCCAGCAGTGAAGCGCTTCGGGGGGGCGAGTTAGGGTATGGCTACACCTTC
CASSEALRGGELGYGYTF
>-|-|TRBV6-4|TRBJ1-1
TGTGCCAGCAGCCAACGGGAGGGGAGTACTGAAGCTTTCTTT
CASSQREGSTEAFF
>-|TRBD2|TRBV29-1|TRBJ2-7
TGCAGCGTCGGGGGGGCACAGGAGCAGTACTTC
CSVGGAQEQYF
>-|-|TRBV5-1|TRBJ2-5
TGCGCCAGCAGCTTGGGAGAGGGAAAAGAGACCCAGTACTTC
CASSLGEGKETQYF
>-|TRBD2|TRBV10-2|TRBJ2-3
TGCGCCAGCAGACCCGACAGTCCCCGACTAGCGGGAGAAAGGACAGATACGCAGTATTTT
CASRPDSPRLAGERTDTQYF
>once|TRBD1|TRBV6-5|TRBJ1-2
TGTGCCAGCCAGGGGGTCTATGGCTATGGCTACACCTTC
CASQGVYGYGYTF
>-|TRBD2|TRBV6-1|TRBJ2-1
TGTGCCAGCAGTGAAGGGACTAGCGGGAGTGATGAGCAGTTCTTC
CASSEGTSGSDEQFF
>-|-|TRBV7-2|TRBJ2-1
TGTGCCAGCAGTTGGGGGAGGACCTATGAGCAGTTCTTC
CASSWGRTYEQFF
>-|-|TRBV27|TRBJ1-5
TGTGCCAGCAGTGTCTGGAGCGGCGGCAATCAGCCCCAGCATTTT
CASSVWSGGNQPQHF
>-|-|TRBV5-8|TRBJ2-7
TGTGCCAGCAGCTTCCTAACAGGGCTATCCTACGAGCAGTACTTC
CASSFLTGLSYEQYF
>-|TRBD1|TRBV7-8|TRBJ2-7
TGTGCCAGCAGCTTACAGGGGGCGAATGCCGACGAGCAGTACTTC
CASSLQGANADEQYF
>once|-|TRBV28|TRBJ2-5
TGTGCCAGCAGGGAGTGGGGGGGGGCCGCAAAGACCCAGTACTTC
CASREWGGAAKTQYF
>-|-|TRBV19|TRBJ1-5
TGTGCCAGTAGTATAAGAAGGGAGAATAGCAATCAGCCCCAGCATTTT
CASSIRRENSNQPQHF
>-|TRBD1|TRBV11-1|TRBJ2-5
TGTGCCAGCAGCTTCCGATGGACAGGGCGTTTGACAGAGACCCAGTACTTC
CASSFRWTGRLTETQYF
>-|-|TRBV4-1|TRBJ1-2
TGCGCCAGCAGCCAAGAGGGGGCGCTTGGCTACACCTTC
CASSQEGALGYTF
>-|-|TRBV7-9|TRBJ1-2
TGTGCCAGCAGCTTAGGGGGGCTAGGCTACACCTTC
CASSLGGLGYTF
>-|-|TRBV19|TRBJ2-7
TGTGCCAGTAGTCCCCTAGGGGCGGGGCGCCTAAACGAGCAGTACTTC
CASSPLGAGRLNEQYF
>-|-|TRBV2|TRBJ2-3
TGTGCCAGCAGTGTCAGGCGGGGTACCACAGATACGCAGTATTTT
CASSVRRGTTDTQYF
>once|TRBD2|TRBV19|TRBJ2-2
TGTGCCAGTAACCCAGGACTAGCGGGGACCGGGGAGCTGTTTTTT
CASNPGLAGTGELFF
>-|-|TRBV28|TRBJ1-2
TGTGCCAGCAGTCCTTTGGGGGGGAGAGACTATGGCTACACCTTC
CASSPLGGRDYGYTF
>-|-|TRBV7-2|TRBJ2-7
TGTGCCAGCAGCCGAGCGGACAGTTCCTACGAGCAGTACTTC
CASSRADSSYEQYF
>-|TRBD1|TRBV4-3|TRBJ1-4
TGCGCCAGCAGCCAAGGGGGACAGCCAAATGAAAAACTGTTTTTT
CASSQGGQPNEKLFF
>-|TRBD2|TRBV5-1|TRBJ2-7
TGCGCCAGCAGCTTGAAAAGCGGGGGCACCTACGAGCAGTACTTC
CASSLKSGGTYEQYF
>few|-|TRBV5-4|TRBJ1-3
TGTGCCAGCAGCCTGACAAGTGGAAGCACCATATATTTT
CASSLTSGSTIYF
>-|-|TRBV7-8|TRBJ1-1
TGTGCCAGCAGCTTTCGGGGGGCGGACACTGAAGCTTTCTTT
CASSFRGADTEAFF
>few|-|TRBV9|TRBJ1-2
TGTGCCAGCAGCGGGGGGGACTCAAGGGGACCGCTCTTC
CASSGGDSRGPLF
>-|TRBD1|TRBV9|TRBJ2-5
TGTGCCAGCAGCGTCGGACAGGGGGCGGAGACCCAGTACTTC
CASSVGQGAETQYF
>-|TRBD1|TRBV29-1|TRBJ1-5
TGCAGCGCAAGGACAGGGGATAATCAGCCCCAGCATTTT
CSARTGDNQPQHF
>-|-|TRBV4-1|TRBJ1-1
TGCGCCAGCAGCCCCGAGGTGAACACTGAGGCTTTCTTT
CASSPEVNTEAFF
>-|-|TRBV15|TRBJ2-1
TGTGCCACCAGCAGAGAAGCGTCCAGCTCCTACAATGAGCAGTTCTTC
CATSREASSSYNEQFF
>-|-|TRBV5-6|TRBJ2-3
TGTGCCAGCAGCCGACCGGGGGGCGCTAGCACAGATACGCAGTATTTT
CASSRPGGASTDTQYF
>once|-|TRBV14|TRBJ2-3
TGTGCCAGCAGCCATCCCATTCCCGGGGGAACAAGCACAGATACGCAGTATTTT
CASSHPIPGGTSTDTQYF
>-|-|TRBV25-1|TRBJ1-2
TGTGCCAGCAGTCCACGCTATATGTATGGCTACACCTTC
CASSPRYMYGYTF